These 27 T cell receptor beta chains came from one sample sequenced in a study of OX40 agonist ivuxolimab in advanced cancers. TCRdb's copy holds only in-frame clones and misses some; the assay was immunoSEQ multiplex PCR. The table has under 25,000 clones, about 80% seen once; the top ten hold roughly 32%. Sequenced material: CD4+ or CD8+ T cells sorted from blood, taken in a trial of the OX40 agonist ivuxolimab. The receptors originated from an adult with an advanced solid tumor such as melanoma, head and neck, liver or kidney cancer.

The V gene is TRBV28, the J gene TRBJ2-1; no firm D call. The CDR3 extends over 14 amino acids. Trimming stripped 3 bases from V and 9 bases from J, with 15 bases between. Germline assignment: CDR1 MDHEN and CDR2 SYDVKM. The CDR3 coding sequence is TGTGCCAGCAGTTTCTTCCATCCCCTCGGTGAGCAGTTCTTC. Its translation is CASSFFHPLGEQFF.

The chain employs TRBV30 and TRBJ2-1; D not resolved. The CDR3 contains 12 residues. From germline, CDR1 is GTSNPN and CDR2 SVGIG (reference sequence). V dropped 2 bases and J dropped 10 bases, with 12 bases sitting between them. Here the CDR3 DNA reads TGTGCCTGGAGTCCAACCAGTCGGGAGCAGTTCTTC. Translating it yields CAWSPTSREQFF.

This sequence joins TRBV6-1 and TRBJ2-1; no reliable D call. CDR3 length: 11 residues. The germline V and J ends were trimmed by 6 bases and 4 bases, with 4 bases remaining between them. CDR1 and CDR2 (germline): MNHNS, SASEGT. The CDR3 region has the DNA TGTGCCAGCAGGGAGTACAATGAGCAGTTCTTC. Amino acid sequence: CASREYNEQFF.

This sequence joins TRBV6-5 and TRBJ2-1; maybe TRBD2 (5 bases). Germline CDR1 MNHEY, CDR2 SVGAGI. The CDR3 extends over 15 amino acids. V was shortened by 6 bases and J by 7 bases, with 19 bases between the two germline ends. The CDR3 region is CASSHDRRAENEQFF. The CDR3 nucleotides read TGTGCCAGCAGCCACGACCGGCGGGCAGAAAATGAGCAGTTCTTC.

This rearrangement joins TRBV6-5 to TRBJ1-2, with D hard to call. CDR3 size: 13 residues. Trimming took 6 bases from V and 3 from J, leaving 11 bases between them. Germline V gene data show CDR1 as MNHEY and CDR2 as SVGAGI. This CDR3 reads CASSLEGYYGYTF. The CDR3, as DNA: TGTGCCAGCAGCTTAGAGGGTTACTATGGCTACACCTTC.

This clone appeared a few times. The chain employs TRBV7-9 and TRBJ1-2, with 8 bases fitting TRBD1. V shed 5 bases and J 8 bases; nucleotides not matched to a gene: 10. The CDR3 is made up of 14 amino acids. Germline V gives CDR1 SEHNR, CDR2 FQNEAQ (reference sequence). The chain's CDR3 is CASSPDREKGGYTF. CDR3 nucleotides: TGTGCCAGCAGCCCGGACAGGGAGAAAGGAGGCTACACCTTC. The full variable domain, completed using reference TRBV7-9 and TRBJ1-2, is DTGVSQNPRHKITKRGQNVTFRCDPISEHNRLYWYRQTLGQGPEFLTYFQNEAQLEKSRLLSDRFSAERPKGSFSTLEIQRTEQGDSAMYLCASSPDREKGGYTFGSGTRLTVV.

In nucleotides, the CDR3 is TGTGCCAGAAGCTCGCACCGGGACAGGGGGCGCGTCGGTCGCTACGAGCAGTACTTC. Its translation is CARSSHRDRGRVGRYEQYF. The rearrangement uses TRBV7-5 and TRBJ2-7; the table gives TRBD1 as D, unverified against the DNA. TRBV7-5 is deemed a pseudogene. CDR3 length: 19 amino acids.

This clone came up once. The V gene is TRBV27, the J gene TRBJ2-1, with D perhaps given as TRBD1 or TRBD2 (5 bases each). CDR1 is MNHEY, CDR2 SMNVEV, per germline (reference sequence). CDR3 length: 15 amino acids. V was clipped by 5 bases and J by 4 bases, with 15 bases between them. Here the CDR3 reads CASSLDTRGYNEQFF. The CDR3 DNA is TGTGCCAGCAGTCTGGACACCCGCGGGTACAATGAGCAGTTCTTC.

The gene calls are TRBV18 and TRBJ2-1; no reliable D call. The CDR3 length is 15 residues. From germline, CDR1 is KGHSH and CDR2 LQKENI. Trimming removed 6 bases at V and 0 bases at J, with 12 bases between. CDR3 amino acids: CASSEDPGSYNEQFF. CDR3 coding DNA: TGTGCCAGCTCCGAGGACCCCGGCTCCTACAATGAGCAGTTCTTC.

J is TRBJ2-6 and V is TRBV6-5, with D tentatively TRBD1 (6 bases). CDR1 MNHEY and CDR2 SVGAGI come from the germline V gene. The CDR3 totals 15 residues. Trimming took 8 bases from V and 2 from J, leaving 13 bases between them. The DNA for the CDR3 is TGTGCCAGCGGGTTACCAGGGGCTGGGGCCAACGTCCTGACTTTC. Residues: CASGLPGAGANVLTF.

This clone appeared once. V gene TRBV6-5 combines with J gene TRBJ1-2, with TRBD1 matching over 9 bases. V lost 4 bases, J lost 6 bases, and 3 bases stayed unmatched. The CDR3 loop spans 13 amino acids. CDR1 and CDR2 (germline): MNHEY, SVGAGI. CDR3 residues: CASSLQGADGYTF. DNA of the CDR3: TGTGCCAGCAGTTTACAGGGGGCTGATGGCTACACCTTC.

The genes are TRBV5-6 and TRBJ2-5; 8 bases are a match to TRBD2. The CDR3 length is 16 residues. Germline V lookup: CDR1 SGHDT, CDR2 YYEEEE. V was clipped by 2 bases and J by 2 bases; unmatched bases: 8. The CDR3 nucleotides are TGTGCCAGCAGCTTTGCGGCGGGGGGAAATCAAGAGACCCAGTACTTC. This translates into CASSFAAGGNQETQYF.

The J gene is TRBJ2-7, the V gene TRBV28, with D uncertain. V was trimmed by 7 bases and J by 0 bases, leaving 13 bases between them. Germline assignment: CDR1 MDHEN and CDR2 SYDVKM. This CDR3 is built from 14 residues. The CDR3 DNA is TGTGCCAGCAAAGAACGGCCGCACTCCTACGAGCAGTACTTC. Amino acids: CASKERPHSYEQYF.

V is TRBV7-9 and J is TRBJ2-2; 10 positions agree with TRBD2. This CDR3 is built from 14 residues. Trimming removed 10 bases from V and 4 bases from J; junction bases left unmatched: 6. Per germline, CDR1 SEHNR and CDR2 FQNEAQ (reference sequence). Here the CDR3 reads CATERGGSTGELFF. CDR3 DNA: TGTGCCACTGAGCGGGGGGGATCCACCGGGGAGCTGTTTTTT.

This sequence joins TRBV7-9 and TRBJ1-1, with D unclear. The CDR3 is 13 residues long. Germline loops: CDR1 SEHNR, CDR2 FQNEAQ (reference sequence). V shed 0 bases and J shed 5 bases, with 7 bases lying between them. CDR3 sequence reads: CASSLAVGTEAFF. CDR3 in DNA: TGTGCCAGCAGCTTAGCGGTGGGGACTGAAGCTTTCTTT.

This clone was counted a few times. The chain uses TRBV4-1 and TRBJ2-7; D uncertain. The V end lost 1 base, the J end lost 3 bases, and 7 bases lay between the germline ends. CDR3 length: 13 amino acids. Germline CDR1 MGHRA, CDR2 YSYEKL. CDR3 sequence: CASSQVVGYEQYF. CDR3 sequence (DNA): TGCGCCAGCAGCCAAGTCGTCGGCTACGAGCAGTACTTC.

The chain carries TRBV27 and TRBJ2-7; D is perhaps TRBD1 (6 bases). V was trimmed by 5 bases and J by 3 bases, leaving 11 bases between them. CDR1 MNHEY and CDR2 SMNVEV come from the germline V gene (reference sequence). The CDR3 runs 13 residues. CDR3 loop: CASSLRGNYEQYF. The CDR3 DNA reads as TGTGCCAGCAGTCTAAGGGGGAACTACGAGCAGTACTTC.

This chain joins TRBV9 and TRBJ2-3; unclear D gene. Trimming cost V 0 bases and J 0 bases, with 8 bases left between them. CDR1 is SGDLS and CDR2 is YYNGEE in the germline V gene. CDR3 length equals 15 residues. CDR3 sequence (DNA): TGTGCCAGCAGCGTAGCTGTGGATAGCACAGATACGCAGTATTTT. Its protein is CASSVAVDSTDTQYF.

The chain combines TRBV15 with TRBJ2-3, with D possibly TRBD2 on 5 matching bases. CDR1 is LNHNV and CDR2 is YYDKDF in the germline V gene (reference sequence). V was cut by 0 bases and J by 7 bases, with 17 bases left in between. The CDR3 covers 16 residues. The DNA for the CDR3 is TGTGCCACCAGCAGAGATCCCGATCCGGGAACACATACGCAGTATTTT. The encoded protein is CATSRDPDPGTHTQYF.

V is TRBV4-3 and J is TRBJ2-7, with D perhaps TRBD1 (5 bases). The V gene's germline CDR1 is LGHNA and CDR2 YSLEER. The CDR3 totals 13 residues. Trimming stripped 3 bases from V and 1 base from J, with 7 bases between. Here the CDR3 DNA reads TGCGCCAGCAGCCAGCAGGGATCCTACGAGCAGTACTTC. It codes for CASSQQGSYEQYF.

This clone was observed a single time. CDR3 sequence (DNA): TGTGCCAGCAGTTATCTACAGGGAATCTCCTACGAGCAGTACTTC. Protein product: CASSYLQGISYEQYF. The chain links TRBV6-6 to TRBJ2-7; tentatively, D is TRBD1 (6 bases). V lost 3 bases and J 0 bases, leaving 12 bases between the germline ends. The germline gives CDR1 MNHNY, CDR2 SVGAGI (reference sequence). This CDR3 contains 15 residues.

The rearrangement joins TRBV11-2 to TRBJ2-7, with D possibly being TRBD1 (6 bases). The germline CDR1 and CDR2 sequences are SGHAT and FQNNGV. The CDR3 is made up of 13 amino acids. The V gene lost 6 bases and the J gene lost 1 base, with 10 bases spanning the gap. The CDR3 loop reads CASSTGPSYEQYF. The CDR3 region has the DNA TGTGCCAGCAGTACAGGGCCATCCTACGAGCAGTACTTC.

The chain is built from TRBV7-2 and TRBJ2-2; maybe TRBD2 (6 bases). Trimming shortened V by 5 bases and J by 7 bases, and 8 bases separated the two germline ends. CDR1 SGHTA and CDR2 FQGNSA come from the germline V gene. The CDR3 runs 12 residues. Here the CDR3 reads CASSRDFGELFF. In DNA form, the CDR3 reads TGTGCCAGCAGCCGGGACTTCGGGGAGCTGTTTTTT.

CDR3 loop: CASSLASSSYEQYF. CDR3 DNA: TGCGCCAGCAGCTTGGCAAGTAGTTCCTACGAGCAGTACTTC. The genes are TRBV5-1 and TRBJ2-5; D not resolved. Judging by the DNA end, TRBJ2-7 fits better; the J call may be wrong. Looked up from germline, CDR1 is SGHRS and CDR2 is YFSETQ. CDR3 length equals 14 residues.

This chain connects TRBV5-6 to TRBJ2-7, with a tentative D call TRBD2 (5 bases). Deletions cut 5 bases from V and 3 bases from J, with 18 bases between. CDR1 is SGHDT and CDR2 is YYEEEE in the germline V gene. CDR3 length equals 15 residues. CDR3 in amino acids: CASSWSSLPYYEQYF. Written as DNA, the CDR3 is TGTGCCAGCAGTTGGTCTAGCCTCCCCTACTACGAGCAGTACTTC.

The DNA for the CDR3 is TGCGCCAGCAGCCCTGGATGGGGGGCCGACACAGATACGCAGTATTTT. Encoded protein: CASSPGWGADTDTQYF. V is TRBV5-1 and J is TRBJ2-3; the D gene could be TRBD1 or TRBD2 (6 bases each). Germline V lookup: CDR1 SGHRS, CDR2 YFSETQ. V dropped 4 bases and J dropped 2 bases, with 17 bases sitting between them. CDR3 length: 16 residues.

This clone was counted between two and nine times. The V gene is TRBV28, the J gene TRBJ1-2, with 7 bases that match TRBD1. This CDR3 is 10 amino acids long. CDR1 MDHEN and CDR2 SYDVKM come from the germline V gene. In DNA, the CDR3 is TGTGCTATCCAGGGGGGTGGCTACACCTTC. Translating gives CAIQGGGYTF.